This T cell receptor beta chain was documented in a study of shared clonotypes between healthy human individuals. Background on the study: Per donor, CD8 memory used one plate, CD8 naive used two, CD4 memory used three and CD4 naive used three.

Concerning this clone itself: Its antigen remains unknown.

The naive CD8 fraction comprised CD45RO-negative cells positively selected for CCR7 and excluded terminally differentiated effector memory CD45RA+ cells. Data came from immunoSEQ multiplex PCR; TCRdb stores just in-frame clones and leaves some out. The table has about 2 million clones, about 95% seen once. Study observations and caveats: Compared with clonotypes that all four donors shared, non-shared clonotypes had lower generation probabilities. Four donors shared roughly 5% of their naive CD4 clonotypes.

The sample taken for sequencing was naive CD8+ T cells sorted from blood. The source is a young man in good health.

The CDR3 region has the DNA TGTGCCAGCAGCCCGGAGCAGTCCTACGAGCAGTACTTC. Amino acids: CASSPEQSYEQYF. The gene calls are TRBV5-6 and TRBJ2-7, with D hard to call. The CDR3 extends over 13 amino acids. The V end lost 4 bases, the J end lost 1 base, and 9 bases lay between the germline ends. Germline loops: CDR1 SGHDT, CDR2 YYEEEE.